Listed below are T cell receptor beta chains from one sample, sequenced in a study of early T cells in non-severe SARS-CoV-2 infection. Using its own MiXCR run on the 5' RACE reads, TCRdb lists one record per CDR3 protein. The profile covers tens of thousands of distinct CDR3 sequences, with about 7.4% appearing a single time and 12% taken by the ten largest. The specimen was whole blood, collected at baseline. These receptors were obtained from an adult who was a healthcare worker with PCR-confirmed SARS-CoV-2 infection or an uninfected control (not recorded which). CDR3s include the opening cysteine and the closing phenylalanine or tryptophan. Fields, in order: J gene, clone size, V gene, D gene, CDR3 protein, CDR3 DNA. A D gene is named only where the DNA matches it firmly. For some rows the clone size is stated as once, few or many, or as a class when expanded; others skip it.

>TRBJ2-2|-|TRBV2|-
CASKGPTYTGELFF
TGTGCCAGCAAGGGACCGACTTACACCGGGGAGCTGTTTTTT
>TRBJ2-1|many|TRBV7-9|-
CASSLALAGPTYNEQFF
TGTGCCAGCAGCTTAGCGCTGGCGGGGCCCACCTACAATGAGCAGTTCTTC
>TRBJ2-1|-|TRBV10-3|-
CAISELAEQFF
TGTGCCATCAGTGAGTTGGCTGAGCAGTTCTTC
>TRBJ2-1|few|TRBV7-9|-
CASSLEAYNEQFF
TGTGCCAGCAGCTTAGAGGCCTACAATGAGCAGTTCTTC
>TRBJ2-1|many|TRBV7-9|-
CASSFGDNEQFF
TGTGCCAGCAGCTTTGGTGACAATGAGCAGTTCTTC
>TRBJ1-5|-|TRBV20-1|TRBD1
CSARGMTGDPNQPQHF
TGCAGTGCTAGAGGCATGACAGGGGACCCCAATCAGCCCCAGCATTTT
>TRBJ1-1|many|TRBV10-3|-
CAISARDGAGDTEAFF
TGTGCCATCAGTGCAAGGGACGGTGCAGGGGACACTGAAGCTTTCTTT
>TRBJ2-7|-|TRBV2|-
CASSARGTGPRYEQYF
TGTGCCAGCAGCGCCCGTGGGACCGGCCCCCGCTACGAGCAGTACTTC
>TRBJ2-5|few|TRBV4-3|-
CASSQDGHQGTQYF
TGCGCCAGCAGCCAAGATGGGCATCAGGGGACCCAGTACTTC
>TRBJ2-7|many|TRBV12-3/TRBV12-4|TRBD2
CASSGGAGHEQYF
TGTGCCAGCAGCGGGGGGGCAGGGCACGAGCAGTACTTC
>TRBJ1-1|many|TRBV5-6|-
CASSPTGWATEAFF
TGTGCCAGCAGCCCCACGGGATGGGCCACTGAAGCTTTCTTT
>TRBJ2-7|few|TRBV28|-
CASSTSVPAYEQYF
TGTGCCAGCAGTACCTCAGTCCCTGCCTACGAGCAGTACTTC
>TRBJ2-1|-|TRBV9|-
CASTVDGEDYNEQFF
TGTGCCAGCACCGTGGACGGGGAGGACTACAATGAGCAGTTCTTC
>TRBJ2-6|few|TRBV4-2|-
CASSQEYRHSGANVLTF
TGTGCCAGCAGCCAAGAATACAGGCACTCTGGGGCCAACGTCCTGACTTTC
>TRBJ2-6|-|TRBV20-1|TRBD1
CSARVLRGPGANVLTF
TGCAGTGCTAGGGTTCTCAGGGGGCCTGGGGCCAACGTCCTGACTTTC
>TRBJ2-1|many|TRBV21-1|-
CASSGTGYNEQFF
TGTGCCAGCTCCGGGACGGGGTACAATGAGCAGTTCTTC
>TRBJ1-2|-|TRBV12-3/TRBV12-4|-
CASSFGNGYTF
TGTGCCAGCAGTTTCGGGAATGGCTACACCTTC
>TRBJ1-2|few|TRBV12-3/TRBV12-4|-
CASSHHGSRANYGYTF
TGTGCCAGCAGCCACCATGGGTCAAGAGCTAACTATGGCTACACCTTC
>TRBJ2-2|many|TRBV10-3|-
CAISESAVTNTGELFF
TGTGCCATCAGTGAGTCGGCGGTTACGAACACCGGGGAGCTGTTTTTT
>TRBJ1-1|once|TRBV14|-
CASSQIQVNTEAFF
TGTGCCAGCAGCCAAATTCAGGTGAACACTGAAGCTTTCTTT
>TRBJ1-5|many|TRBV7-9|-
CASSFNSPNQPQHF
TGTGCCAGCAGCTTTAACAGTCCCAATCAGCCCCAGCATTTT
>TRBJ1-1|few|TRBV19|-
CASSIDYTFAEAFF
TGTGCCAGTAGTATAGATTACACATTTGCAGAAGCTTTCTTT
>TRBJ2-3|many|TRBV7-6|-
CASSLGPGQDTQYF
TGTGCCAGCAGCTTAGGTCCAGGCCAGGATACGCAGTATTTT
>TRBJ2-1|many|TRBV12-3/TRBV12-4|-
CASSLYNEQFF
TGTGCCAGCAGTTTGTACAATGAGCAGTTCTTC
>TRBJ2-7|few|TRBV6-5|-
CASSLTAATYEQYF
TGTGCCAGCAGCCTGACGGCAGCAACCTACGAGCAGTACTTC
>TRBJ1-6|many|TRBV12-3/TRBV12-4|TRBD1
CASSNTGGNSPLHF
TGTGCCAGCAGTAACACAGGGGGAAATTCACCCCTCCACTTT
>TRBJ2-3|-|TRBV20-1|-
CSAVRTNTQYF
TGCAGTGCTGTGCGCACCAATACGCAGTATTTT
>TRBJ1-1|few|TRBV5-1|TRBD1
CASSPGGGDRRNTEAFF
TGCGCCAGCAGCCCGGGAGGCGGGGACAGGAGGAACACTGAAGCTTTCTTT
>TRBJ2-5|few|TRBV7-6|TRBD2
CASSLEPSGGLLGETQYF
TGTGCCAGCAGCTTAGAGCCTAGCGGGGGCCTCTTGGGGGAGACCCAGTACTTC
>TRBJ1-3|-|TRBV27|TRBD1
CASSPYGTDGNTIYF
TGTGCCAGCAGTCCATACGGGACAGACGGAAACACCATATATTTT
>TRBJ2-5|many|TRBV9|TRBD1
CASSVSPRQGETQYF
TGTGCCAGCAGCGTATCCCCCAGACAGGGAGAGACCCAGTACTTC
>TRBJ2-3|-|TRBV2|TRBD1
CASRFGQGGTDTQYF
TGTGCCAGCAGATTCGGACAGGGTGGCACAGATACGCAGTATTTT
>TRBJ2-3|many|TRBV7-2|-
CASSTPMGTQYF
TGTGCCAGCAGCACCCCAATGGGTACGCAGTATTTT
>TRBJ2-3|many|TRBV12-3/TRBV12-4|TRBD1
CASSLARDRVTDTQYF
TGTGCCAGCAGTTTAGCGCGGGACAGGGTCACAGATACGCAGTATTTT
>TRBJ2-1|many|TRBV7-6|TRBD2
CASSFELLALYNEQFF
TGTGCCAGCAGCTTCGAACTACTAGCGCTGTACAATGAGCAGTTCTTC
>TRBJ1-3|-|TRBV11-2|-
CASMHSGNTIYF
TGTGCCAGCATGCACTCTGGAAACACCATATATTTT
>TRBJ1-5|many|TRBV7-9|-
CASSFGNSNQPQHF
TGTGCCAGCAGCTTCGGCAATAGCAATCAGCCCCAGCATTTT
>TRBJ1-6|-|TRBV12-3/TRBV12-4|TRBD1
CASSPQGKHSPLHF
TGTGCCAGCAGTCCACAGGGGAAGCATTCACCCCTCCACTTT
>TRBJ2-7|-|TRBV7-2|TRBD2
CASSSDRGVAYEQYF
TGTGCCAGCAGCTCCGACCGGGGGGTGGCCTACGAGCAGTACTTC
>TRBJ2-3|-|TRBV10-3|-
CAITDGSTDTQYF
TGTGCCATCACCGACGGAAGCACAGATACGCAGTATTTT
>TRBJ2-7|-|TRBV2|-
CASSEEGAGLAYEQYF
TGTGCCAGCAGTGAAGAGGGGGCAGGACTAGCCTACGAGCAGTACTTC
>TRBJ1-1|-|TRBV13|TRBD1
CASRWRGQVNTEAFF
TGTGCCAGCAGGTGGAGGGGGCAGGTGAACACTGAAGCTTTCTTT
>TRBJ2-3|many|TRBV5-6|-
CASSYRVDPLVDTQYF
TGTGCCAGCAGCTACAGGGTTGACCCCTTGGTAGATACGCAGTATTTT
>TRBJ1-2|-|TRBV30|-
CAWNPQGSPYGYTF
TGTGCCTGGAACCCACAGGGCTCCCCCTATGGCTACACCTTC
>TRBJ1-1|many|TRBV11-2|-
CASSFPTFF
TGTGCCAGCAGCTTTCCAACTTTCTTT
>TRBJ2-7|-|TRBV28|TRBD2
CASSVAGRSPYEQYF
TGTGCCAGCAGTGTAGCGGGGCGGAGCCCTTACGAGCAGTACTTC
>TRBJ1-5|many|TRBV2|TRBD1
CASKEGQDLNQPQHF
TGTGCCAGCAAAGAAGGACAGGACCTCAATCAGCCCCAGCATTTT
>TRBJ1-6|few|TRBV20-1|TRBD1
CSPAPGGAYNSPLHF
TGCAGCCCTGCACCAGGGGGAGCCTATAATTCACCCCTCCACTTT
>TRBJ2-2|many|TRBV24-1|TRBD1
CATSESSGGPGELFF
TGTGCCACCAGTGAATCATCAGGGGGCCCCGGGGAGCTGTTTTTT
>TRBJ2-1|many|TRBV27|-
CASTPRGSSYNEQFF
TGTGCCAGCACCCCACGGGGTAGCTCCTACAATGAGCAGTTCTTC
>TRBJ2-1|many|TRBV7-3|-
CASSLIPGPYNEQFF
TGTGCCAGCAGCTTAATACCGGGGCCCTACAATGAGCAGTTCTTC
>TRBJ1-3|many|TRBV2|TRBD1
CASSDDRQGLDSGNTIYF
TGTGCCAGCAGTGACGATCGACAGGGTTTAGACTCTGGAAACACCATATATTTT
>TRBJ1-5|many|TRBV28|-
CASSLMGIGHNQPQHF
TGTGCCAGCAGTTTGATGGGAATCGGCCACAATCAGCCCCAGCATTTT
>TRBJ2-3|-|TRBV15|-
CATSRSGPGSTDTQYF
TGTGCCACCAGCAGATCCGGGCCGGGAAGCACAGATACGCAGTATTTT